The 28 T cell receptor beta chains presented below share a single source sample, sequenced in a study of Ad26.COV2.S vaccination and SARS-CoV-2 variants. Clones were read by immunoSEQ multiplex PCR, and TCRdb kept only the in-frame ones, dropping some. The sample contains about 450,000 clones, 75% to 90% of which appear only once. As for treatment: approximately 18 received Ad26.COV2.S at low or high dose, single or two shots; five or six received placebo; per-sample allocation not given. Collection of the samples took place on day 63 after the first injection of vaccine or placebo. This specimen consisted of peripheral blood, obtained in a trial of Ad26.COV2.S vaccine versus placebo. Every receptor here comes from a person between 18 and 65 years old who received the Ad26.COV2.S COVID-19 vaccine or a placebo.

CDR3 sequence reads: CASSSTGGSYNEQFF. In DNA, the CDR3 is TGTGCCAGCAGCTCCACGGGGGGCTCCTACAATGAGCAGTTCTTC. The chain combines TRBV7-6 with TRBJ2-1; 7 bases map to TRBD2. Losses at the gene ends were 4 bases for V and 0 bases for J; bases not matched to a gene: 3. This CDR3 has 15 residues. CDR1 and CDR2 from the germline V gene are SGHVS and FNYEAQ.

The rearrangement uses TRBV25-1 and TRBJ2-1; tentative D call: TRBD1 (6 bases). CDR3 length: 16 residues. Germline V gives CDR1 MGHDK, CDR2 SYGVNS. Trimming took 6 bases from V and 3 from J, leaving 18 bases between them. CDR3 bases: TGTGCCAGCAGACCGAGGGGGAAGGGTGTCTACAATGAGCAGTTCTTC. Amino acids: CASRPRGKGVYNEQFF.

The count of this clone is one. V gene TRBV18 combines with J gene TRBJ2-1; 12 nucleotides agree with TRBD2. Trimming at V came to 2 bases and at J to 6 bases, leaving 2 bases not matched to a gene. Germline lookup yields CDR1 KGHSH and CDR2 LQKENI. This CDR3 contains 15 residues. CDR3 loop: CASSPSLAGGNEQFF. CDR3 coding DNA: TGTGCCAGCTCACCATCACTAGCGGGGGGCAATGAGCAGTTCTTC.

This clone turned up a few times. The chain carries TRBV11-3 and TRBJ2-7; TRBD2 matches at 9 bases. After removal of 4 bases from V and 3 bases from J, the junction contained 16 bases not matched to a gene. Germline V gene data show CDR1 as SGHNT and CDR2 as YENEEA. The CDR3 sequence is 18 residues long. CDR3 region: CASSYRIAGEGVHYEQYV. CDR3 nucleotide sequence: TGTGCCAGCAGCTACCGAATAGCGGGAGAGGGGGTTCACTACGAGCAGTACGTC.

CDR3 region: CASSFTSGAYEQYV. CDR3 bases: TGTGCCAGCAGTTTCACTAGCGGCGCCTACGAGCAGTACGTC. The chain recombines TRBV27 with TRBJ2-7, with 8 nucleotides matching TRBD2. The CDR3 extends over 14 amino acids. After removal of 3 bases from V and 2 bases from J, the junction contained 3 bases not matched to a gene. Germline CDR1 MNHEY, CDR2 SMNVEV (reference sequence).

This chain links TRBV10-1 with TRBJ2-1, with 8 bases that match TRBD2. The CDR3 runs to 16 residues. Germline V gives CDR1 WNHNN, CDR2 SYGVQD (reference sequence). The J segment lost 8 bases and the V segment lost 4 bases, leaving 13 bases of the junction unmatched. As DNA, the CDR3 is TGCGCCAGCAGTGTTGTAATCTGCGGGAGGTGGGATGAGCAGTTCTTC. This sequence encodes CASSVVICGRWDEQFF.

DNA of the CDR3: TGTGCCAGCAGCCGCAAGGGCGGGAGCCCAGGCCCCTACAATGAGCAGTTCTTC. It is translated as CASSRKGGSPGPYNEQFF. The chain couples TRBV4-2 to TRBJ2-1; 7 positions match TRBD2. With 4 bases clipped from V and 2 bases from J, the junction kept 14 bases outside the gene matches. CDR3 length: 18 residues. Germline V lookup: CDR1 LGHNA, CDR2 YNFKEQ.

In its sample, this clone was seen a few times. This chain uses TRBV5-1 with TRBJ1-2; tentative D call: TRBD1 (6 bases). CDR3 length equals 13 residues. Germline V CDR1 and CDR2: SGHRS, YFSETQ. Trimming removed 3 bases at V and 5 bases at J, with 11 bases between. CDR3 region: CASSYGQHYGYTF. CDR3 coding DNA: TGCGCCAGCAGCTACGGACAGCATTATGGCTACACCTTC. Combining the CDR3 with reference TRBV5-1 and TRBJ1-2 gives the whole variable domain KAGVTQTPRYLIKTRGQQVTLSCSPISGHRSVSWYQQTPGQGLQFLFEYFSETQRNKGNFPGRFSGRQFSNSRSEMNVSTLELGDSALYLCASSYGQHYGYTFGSGTRLTVV.

Here the CDR3 DNA reads TGTGCCAGCAGCCGGACAGGGGCCTCTGGAAACACCATATATTTT. Translating it yields CASSRTGASGNTIYF. This rearrangement joins TRBV6-2 or TRBV6-3 to TRBJ1-3, with 9 nucleotides matching TRBD1. V gave up 6 bases and J gave up 0 bases; unmatched junction bases: 3. The CDR3 is 15 residues long. CDR1 and CDR2 (germline): MNHEY, SVGEGT.

The genes are TRBV5-1 and TRBJ2-7, with 12 bases fitting TRBD1. CDR1 is SGHRS, CDR2 YFSETQ, per germline. Trimming cost V 3 bases and J 2 bases; bases outside gene matches: 3. The CDR3 loop spans 15 amino acids. The CDR3 spells CASSWGQGATYEQYF. The CDR3 DNA is TGCGCCAGCAGCTGGGGACAGGGGGCAACCTACGAGCAGTACTTC.

The J gene is TRBJ2-5, the V gene TRBV4-3; D remains ambiguous. Germline-derived CDR1 and CDR2 are LGHNA and YSLEER. The CDR3 has 15 residues. Trimming took 0 bases from V and 1 from J, leaving 9 bases between them. The CDR3 DNA is TGCGCCAGCAGCCAAGAAGGAGCCAGCCAAGAGACCCAGTACTTC. Encoded protein: CASSQEGASQETQYF.

The V gene is TRBV11-2, the J gene TRBJ1-4, with D perhaps TRBD1 (5 bases). The CDR3 has 15 residues. Looked up from germline, CDR1 is SGHAT and CDR2 is FQNNGV. Trimming left V 1 base short and J 4 bases short, with 10 bases between. The CDR3 coding sequence is TGTGCCAGCAGCTTAGTTGGGGGTGTTAATGAAAAACTGTTTTTT. Protein: CASSLVGGVNEKLFF. Variable domain in full (rest from reference TRBV11-2 and TRBJ1-4): EAGVAQSPRYKIIEKRQSVAFWCNPISGHATLYWYQQILGQGPKLLIQFQNNGVVDDSQLPKDRFSAERLKGVDSTLKIQPAKLEDSAVYLCASSLVGGVNEKLFFGSGTQLSVL.

J is TRBJ1-1 and V is TRBV15; D remains unclear. The V end was cut by 6 bases, the J end by 0 bases, with 17 bases between. Germline loops: CDR1 LNHNV, CDR2 YYDKDF (reference sequence). The CDR3 spans 16 residues. The CDR3 loop is CATRESDRSLNTEAFF. CDR3 nucleotides: TGTGCCACCAGGGAAAGTGACCGGTCCTTGAACACTGAAGCTTTCTTT.

The CDR3 sequence: CASSLSPGLAGTGAQYF. The CDR3 nucleotides are TGTGCCAGCAGCCTCTCACCGGGACTAGCGGGGACGGGGGCGCAGTATTTT. The chain links TRBV7-2 to TRBJ2-3, with TRBD2 matching over 13 bases. The CDR3 is 17 amino acids. Trimming removed 5 bases from V and 10 bases from J; junction bases left unmatched: 15. CDR1 is SGHTA and CDR2 is FQGNSA in the germline V gene.

This clone was seen a single time. V is TRBV9 and J is TRBJ2-5; 11 nucleotides agree with TRBD1. From germline, CDR1 is SGDLS and CDR2 YYNGEE. The CDR3 runs to 16 residues. The junction had 9 bases not matched to a gene; V was cut back by 4 bases and J by 4 bases. The CDR3, as DNA: TGTGCCAGCAGCTATCTTGGACAGGGGGCGCGAGAGACCCAGTACTTC. Its translation is CASSYLGQGARETQYF.

The chain combines TRBV5-1 with TRBJ2-3; no clear D gene. The CDR3 is made up of 15 amino acids. Germline V gene sequence: CDR1 SGHRS, CDR2 YFSETQ. Trimming stripped 2 bases from V and 2 bases from J, with 12 bases between. The CDR3 here is CASSFHTQVTDTQYF. The CDR3 nucleotides are TGCGCCAGCAGCTTCCACACCCAAGTCACAGATACGCAGTATTTT.

This clone was picked up a small number of times. In DNA form, the CDR3 reads TGTGCCAGCCAATTAGGGCAGGGAGGAAACACCATATATTTT. Amino acid sequence: CASQLGQGGNTIYF. V usage is TRBV6-6 and J usage is TRBJ1-3, with a tentative D call TRBD1 (5 bases). The CDR3 contains 14 residues. The germline V gene has CDR1 MNHNY and CDR2 SVGAGI (reference sequence). V lost 8 bases, J lost 4 bases, and 15 bases lay in between.

The chain couples TRBV5-5 to TRBJ2-1, with D hard to call. V lost 0 bases to trimming and J lost 7 bases, with 5 bases between them. CDR1 SGHKS and CDR2 YYEKEE come from the germline V gene (reference sequence). This CDR3 comprises 12 residues. CDR3 sequence: CASSLALNEQFF. The CDR3 coding sequence is TGTGCCAGCAGCTTGGCTCTTAATGAGCAGTTCTTC.

The V and J genes are TRBV6-1 and TRBJ2-5, with D possibly being TRBD2 (5 bases). The ends were cut back, 1 base at V and 1 base at J, with 13 bases in the middle. Germline V gene data show CDR1 as MNHNS and CDR2 as SASEGT. This CDR3 is 16 amino acids long. The CDR3 DNA sequence: TGTGCCAGCAGTGAAGGGACTTCGTGGGGCCAAGAGACCCAGTACTTC. Its protein product is CASSEGTSWGQETQYF.

This clone was picked up one time. The genes are TRBV15 and TRBJ2-1; D remains unclear. Germline V gene sequence: CDR1 LNHNV, CDR2 YYDKDF (reference sequence). CDR3 length equals 18 residues. V gave up 4 bases and J gave up 4 bases, with 23 bases separating them. Written as DNA, the CDR3 is TGTGCCACCAGCACCTACCCGGGTTGGGGTTTAGGATACAATGAGCAGTTCTTC. It specifies CATSTYPGWGLGYNEQFF.

The chain couples TRBV7-2 to TRBJ2-1, with 7 bases lining up with TRBD1. V gave up 3 bases and J gave up 10 bases; unmatched junction bases: 12. CDR1 SGHTA and CDR2 FQGNSA come from the germline V gene. The CDR3 consists of 15 residues. The CDR3 protein is CASSLTGTLPWEQFF. The CDR3 DNA reads TGTGCCAGCAGCTTGACAGGGACCCTACCTTGGGAGCAGTTCTTC.

The chain links TRBV6-5 to TRBJ1-3; no definite D call. V gave up 5 bases and J gave up 0 bases, with 11 bases separating them. The CDR3 has 15 amino acids. Germline values: CDR1 MNHEY, CDR2 SVGAGI. This CDR3 reads CASSRTEDSGNTIYF. The CDR3 region has the DNA TGTGCCAGCAGTCGGACGGAAGACTCTGGAAACACCATATATTTT.

The J gene is TRBJ1-6, the V gene TRBV9; D might be TRBD1 (5 bases). The CDR3 totals 16 residues. Per the germline V gene, CDR1 is SGDLS and CDR2 is YYNGEE. The V and J ends lost 3 bases and 8 bases respectively, with 18 bases between them. CDR3: CASSGGPGEADSPLHF. The DNA of the CDR3 is TGTGCCAGCAGCGGAGGCCCGGGGGAGGCGGATTCACCCCTCCACTTT.

This clone appeared once. V usage is TRBV6-5 and J usage is TRBJ2-2; no firm D call. Germline CDR1 MNHEY, CDR2 SVGAGI. Trimming cost V 7 bases and J 2 bases, with 11 bases left between them. The CDR3 extends over 14 amino acids. DNA for the CDR3: TGTGCCAGCACCAACCTGGGAAACACCGGGGAGCTGTTTTTT. Amino acid sequence: CASTNLGNTGELFF.

V usage is TRBV5-4 and J usage is TRBJ2-3; 9 nucleotides match TRBD2. Looked up from germline, CDR1 is SGHNT and CDR2 is YYREEE (reference sequence). The CDR3 is made up of 14 amino acids. The trim removed 2 bases at V and 3 bases at J, leaving 1 base unmatched. The CDR3 sequence: CASSFAGGTDTQYF. In DNA form, the CDR3 reads TGTGCCAGCAGCTTCGCGGGGGGGACAGATACGCAGTATTTT. Looking up the rest from reference TRBV5-4 and TRBJ2-3 gives the full variable domain: ETGVTQSPTHLIKTRGQQVTLRCSSQSGHNTVSWYQQALGQGPQFIFQYYREEENGRGNFPPRFSGLQFPNYSSELNVNALELDDSALYLCASSFAGGTDTQYFGPGTRLTVL.

The chain couples TRBV7-9 to TRBJ1-2; 7 nucleotides line up with TRBD1. This CDR3 spans 17 amino acids. From germline, CDR1 is SEHNR and CDR2 FQNEAQ (reference sequence). With 0 bases clipped from V and 4 bases from J, the junction kept 11 bases outside the gene matches. The CDR3 is CASSLARGKQGSYGYTF. DNA for the CDR3: TGTGCCAGCAGCTTAGCGAGGGGAAAACAGGGGAGCTATGGCTACACCTTC. The entire variable domain, with the rest obtained from reference TRBV7-9 and TRBJ1-2, is as follows: DTGVSQNPRHKITKRGQNVTFRCDPISEHNRLYWYRQTLGQGPEFLTYFQNEAQLEKSRLLSDRFSAERPKGSFSTLEIQRTEQGDSAMYLCASSLARGKQGSYGYTFGSGTRLTVV.

The chain employs TRBV6-2 or TRBV6-3 and TRBJ2-5; 11 bases map to TRBD1. The CDR3 spans 14 residues. Looked up from germline, CDR1 is MNHEY and CDR2 is SVGEGT. Germline trimming cut 6 bases from V and 5 bases from J; bases unmatched to any gene: 5. CDR3 sequence reads: CASSHRDRGETQYF. CDR3 sequence (DNA): TGTGCCAGCAGCCACCGGGACAGGGGGGAGACCCAGTACTTC.

V is TRBV7-2 and J is TRBJ2-7; TRBD2 matches at 7 bases. CDR1 is SGHTA, CDR2 FQGNSA, per germline. This CDR3 comprises 16 residues. V dropped 2 bases and J dropped 7; count of bases not matched to a gene: 14. The CDR3 is CASSLMGVGGTGEQYV. The CDR3 DNA reads TGTGCCAGCAGCTTAATGGGCGTGGGAGGGACGGGTGAGCAGTACGTC.